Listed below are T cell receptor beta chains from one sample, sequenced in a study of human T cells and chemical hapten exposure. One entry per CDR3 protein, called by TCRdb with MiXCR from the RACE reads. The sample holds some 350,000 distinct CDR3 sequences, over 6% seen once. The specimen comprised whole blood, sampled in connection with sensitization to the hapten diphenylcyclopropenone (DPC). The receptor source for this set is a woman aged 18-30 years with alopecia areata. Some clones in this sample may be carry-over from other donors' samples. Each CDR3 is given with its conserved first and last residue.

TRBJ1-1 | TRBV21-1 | CASSKVTVGPFF
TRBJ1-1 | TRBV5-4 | CASSQDPGQGVDTEAFF
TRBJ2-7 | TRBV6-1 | CASSEAGYYEQNF
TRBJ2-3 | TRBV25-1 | CASSEFGVARTDTQYF
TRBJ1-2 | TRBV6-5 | CASSYSGQSYGYTF
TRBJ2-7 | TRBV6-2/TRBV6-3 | CASSSDWARYEQYF
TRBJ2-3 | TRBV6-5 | CASSYSTNGGTQYF
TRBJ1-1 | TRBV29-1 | CSVTTQGGTEAFF
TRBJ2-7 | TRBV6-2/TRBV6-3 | CASSYGTREPYEQYF
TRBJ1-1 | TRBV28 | CASSQPRDSTEAFF
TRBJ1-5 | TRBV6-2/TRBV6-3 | CASSYGSENQPQHF
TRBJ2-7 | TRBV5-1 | CASSLAELVPGTRAYEQYF
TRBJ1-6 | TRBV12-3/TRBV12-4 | CASSLAAEGSLHF
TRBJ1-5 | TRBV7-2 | CASSRTRGNQPQHF
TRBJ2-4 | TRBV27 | CASSSGQGAGKNIQYF
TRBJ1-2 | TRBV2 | CASRPNSYGYTF
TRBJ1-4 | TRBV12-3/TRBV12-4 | CASTTYGDEKLFF
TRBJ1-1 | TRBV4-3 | CASSQASGILAEAFF
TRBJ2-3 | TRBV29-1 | CSVGPGGFTDTQYF
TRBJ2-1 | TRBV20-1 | CSARRSDNEQFF
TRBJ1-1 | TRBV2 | CASRRTVGNTEAFF
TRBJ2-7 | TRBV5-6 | CASSEGQGAIYEQYF
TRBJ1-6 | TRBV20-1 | CSARAAGGVSYNSPLHF
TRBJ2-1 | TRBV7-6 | CASSLVYRTSSYNEQFF
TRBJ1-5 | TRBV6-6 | CASMEGGAQPQHF
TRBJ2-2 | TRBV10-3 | CAISDYGGPNTGELFF
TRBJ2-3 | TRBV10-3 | CAIGGGSTDTQYF
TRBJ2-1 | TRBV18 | CASSPVQGQGEQFF
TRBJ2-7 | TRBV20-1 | CSAEARGESSYEQYF
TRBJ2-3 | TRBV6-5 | CASGSGGVSTDTQYF
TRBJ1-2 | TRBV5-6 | CASSFPEGQGSLLANYGYTF
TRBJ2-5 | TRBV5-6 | CASSPDFQETQYF
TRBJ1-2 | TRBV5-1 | CASSLEPTGWDGYTF
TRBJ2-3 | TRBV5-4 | CASSSMSSGGPTDTQYF
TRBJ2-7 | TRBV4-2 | CASSQVVGHEQYF
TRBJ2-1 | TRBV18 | CASSPRPSGGAGNEQFF
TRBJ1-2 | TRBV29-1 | CSVNKQGRRGYTF
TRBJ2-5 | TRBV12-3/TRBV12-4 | CASSLRTSEETQYF
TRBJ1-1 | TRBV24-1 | CATSDPKGQGVNTEAFF
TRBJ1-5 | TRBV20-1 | CSALPVVGPYSNQPQHF
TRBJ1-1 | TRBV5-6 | CASSYVLGTEAFF
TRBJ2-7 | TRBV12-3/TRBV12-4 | CASSDDRAPYEQYF
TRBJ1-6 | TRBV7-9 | CASTQGDRVNSPLHF
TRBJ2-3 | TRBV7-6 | CASTQYAGTDTQYF
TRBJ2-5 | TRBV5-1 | CASSPGQTFQETQYF
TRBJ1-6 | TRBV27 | CASSFGGGADLHF
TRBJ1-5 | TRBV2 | CASIEQNSNQPQHF
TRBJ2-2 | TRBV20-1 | CSAREAGGPTGELFF
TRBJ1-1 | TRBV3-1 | CASSQRQGLSAFF
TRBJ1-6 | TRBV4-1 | CASSHIGDVNSPLHF